The 3 T cell receptor beta chains below come from one sample, sequenced in a study of human T cells and chemical hapten exposure. Time point defined: patch test 1, 2 weeks after DPC sensitization. Noted treatment: therapeutic diphenylcyclopropenone sensitization with weekly scalp DPC. TCRdb ran MiXCR on the RACE reads and lists one entry per CDR3 protein. This table holds approximately 79,000 distinct CDR3 sequences, about a tenth found once. The sample consisted of whole blood, taken in connection with sensitization to the hapten diphenylcyclopropenone (DPC). The receptors derive from a woman between 50 and 59 years old with alopecia areata. Some clones in this sample may be carry-over from other donors' samples.

The rearrangement uses TRBV7-2 and TRBJ2-4; a possible D gene is TRBD2 (6 bases). The CDR3 extends over 13 amino acids. Trimming left V 2 bases short and J 10 bases short, with 12 bases between. Germline V gene lookup returns CDR1 SGHTA and CDR2 FQGNSA. In nucleotides, the CDR3 is TGTGCCAGCAGCTTAACGGGAGTAGGAATTCAGTACTTC. As protein: CASSLTGVGIQYF.

The CDR3 DNA reads TGTGCCAGCAGTCTAGGAAGGGTTGGCGAGCAGTACTTC. The encoded protein is CASSLGRVGEQYF. The chain joins TRBV28 to TRBJ2-7; no clear D gene. The germline gives CDR1 MDHEN, CDR2 SYDVKM. V was pared by 5 bases and J by 6 bases, with 14 bases between. The CDR3 is 13 residues long. Combining the CDR3 with reference TRBV28 and TRBJ2-7 gives the whole variable domain DVKVTQSSRYLVKRTGEKVFLECVQDMDHENMFWYRQDPGLGLRLIYFSYDVKMKEKGDIPEGYSVSREKKERFSLILESASTNQTSMYLCASSLGRVGEQYFGPGTRLTVT.

Many counts were recorded for this clonotype. V usage is TRBV11-3 and J usage is TRBJ1-1; D uncertain. Per the germline V gene, CDR1 is SGHNT and CDR2 is YENEEA. V shed 8 bases and J shed 5 bases, with 9 bases lying between them. CDR3 length: 11 residues. This chain's CDR3 is CASGLRTEAFF. Here the CDR3 DNA reads TGTGCCAGCGGGTTAAGGACTGAAGCTTTCTTT.